The present TCR beta chain was sequenced within a study of Ad26.COV2.S vaccination and SARS-CoV-2 variants. This clone was found a few times. Only in-frame clones appear in the TCRdb table, and some are missing; sequencing was by immunoSEQ multiplex PCR. The table lists 400,000 to 500,000 clones, 80% to 90% of them singletons. Treatment described: about 20 received Ad26.COV2.S at low or high dose, single or two shots; about five received placebo; per-sample allocation not given. On day 63 after the first injection, vaccine and placebo recipients gave samples. CDR3 size: 14 residues. Germline CDR1 is SGHRS and CDR2 is YFSETQ. Trimming removed 4 bases from V and 5 bases from J, with 10 bases in between.

Source: peripheral blood, taken in a trial of Ad26.COV2.S vaccine versus placebo. The V call is TRBV5-1, the J call TRBJ1-6; D call uncertain. This clonotype was obtained from a person aged 18 to 59 who received the Ad26.COV2.S COVID-19 vaccine or a placebo. In nucleotides, the CDR3 is TGCGCCAGCAGCCCTCGGGCCAATAATTCACCCCTCCACTTT. It specifies CASSPRANNSPLHF.